The T cell receptor (beta chain) described here comes from a study of cytomegalovirus exposure and HLA in healthy donors. This CDR3 comprises 15 residues. CDR1 MDHEN and CDR2 SYDVKM come from the germline V gene. V lost 5 bases, J lost 1 base, and 12 bases lay in between. A multiplex PCR was run with 60 Vbeta primers and 13 Jbeta primers. The assay was immunoSEQ multiplex PCR, and TCRdb's table has in-frame clones only and misses some. Altogether around 180,000 clones are present, 70% to 85% being singletons, with the ten largest covering approximately 0.7%. Specimen: PBMCs. The chain employs TRBV28 and TRBJ2-1; weak D call: TRBD2 (6 bases). This clonotype originated in a woman between 40 and 50 years old in good health and CMV-seronegative. CDR3 loop: CASSTSGWSYNEQFF. The CDR3 bases are TGTGCCAGCAGTACCAGCGGGTGGTCCTACAATGAGCAGTTCTTC.